This entry concerns a single T cell receptor (beta chain). Its matching antigen is unknown. This CDR3 region has 16 residues. V shed 4 bases, J shed 3 bases, and the junction held 8 bases outside the gene matches. Germline V gene lookup returns CDR1 MNHEY and CDR2 SVGAGI. The record originates from a study of T cells after yellow fever vaccination. Study information: Libraries from low-cell-number fractions were prepared with the SMART-Seq v4 Ultra Low Input RNA kit. Findings and limits, study-wide: A weaker secondary response peaked on day 5, the primary on day 15.

TCRdb reanalysed the 5' RACE reads using MiXCR and keeps one entry per CDR3 protein. The sample contains around 320,000 distinct CDR3 sequences, approximately 10% of which appear only once. The sample in question was CD4+ T cells sorted from PBMCs, obtained 5 days after the yellow fever booster vaccination. The gene calls are TRBV6-5 and TRBJ1-5; 8 nucleotides agree with TRBD1. This clonotype was sampled from a man younger than 30 who received the YFV17D yellow fever vaccine. This chain's CDR3 is CASSSGTGVFNQPQHF. Here the CDR3 DNA reads TGTGCCAGCAGTTCCGGGACAGGAGTTTTCAATCAGCCCCAGCATTTT.